Sequencing of this TCR beta chain was carried out in a study of vaccination effects on CD4 cells after COVID-19. Germline lookup yields CDR1 GTSNPN and CDR2 SVGIG (reference sequence). V lost 2 bases to trimming and J lost 5 bases, with 16 bases between them. This CDR3 comprises 15 residues. Sequencing in the ViraFEST assay came after antigen-specific CD4+ T cells had been expanded with viral peptide pools, which were used to stimulate PBMC. It was after 10 days of culture that CD4+ T cells were isolated. Recipients of the vaccine had no prior SARS-CoV-2 infection and negative nucleocapsid antibodies. Each well held about 2 million PBMC cultured with around 9.2 ug/ml peptides and approximately 11 IU/ml IL-2. This clone was seen more than once but under ten times. The antigen is not known. TCRdb's table, derived via immunoSEQ multiplex PCR, lists solely in-frame clones and lacks some. Of 55,000 to 75,000 clones in the sample, roughly three quarters were seen once.

Sequenced material: CD4+ T cells from PBMCs cultured with HCoV-NL63 spike peptides, taken before COVID-19 vaccination. The clonotype was recovered from a human donor who received a COVID-19 vaccine. The chain is built from TRBV30 and TRBJ1-5; perhaps TRBD1 as D (6 bases). This chain's CDR3 is CAWSLTGRGDQPQHF. The CDR3 bases are TGTGCCTGGAGTCTCACGGGCAGGGGAGATCAGCCCCAGCATTTT.